This T cell receptor (beta chain) was obtained from a study of T cells in localized non-small cell lung cancer. Study outcomes and limitations: Patients showing higher blood T cell density tended to see longer overall survival.

In the case of this clone: No antigen is known for it.

The assay was immunoSEQ multiplex PCR, and TCRdb's table has in-frame clones only and misses some. Counted here are around 35,000 clones, 93% occurring once; the ten biggest clones make up around 8%. With 3 bases clipped from V and 6 bases from J, the junction kept 2 bases outside the gene matches. Germline CDR1 KGHSH, CDR2 LQKENI. This CDR3 is 13 amino acids long. The clonotype originates from a female donor of 60 years or more with stage I lung adenocarcinoma. This sample comprised peripheral blood, obtained before any cancer treatment. V gene TRBV18 combines with J gene TRBJ2-7; 10 bases match TRBD1. CDR3 nucleotide sequence: TGTGCCAGCTCACCTGACAGGGGGCGCGAGCAGTACGTC. Encoded protein: CASSPDRGREQYV.